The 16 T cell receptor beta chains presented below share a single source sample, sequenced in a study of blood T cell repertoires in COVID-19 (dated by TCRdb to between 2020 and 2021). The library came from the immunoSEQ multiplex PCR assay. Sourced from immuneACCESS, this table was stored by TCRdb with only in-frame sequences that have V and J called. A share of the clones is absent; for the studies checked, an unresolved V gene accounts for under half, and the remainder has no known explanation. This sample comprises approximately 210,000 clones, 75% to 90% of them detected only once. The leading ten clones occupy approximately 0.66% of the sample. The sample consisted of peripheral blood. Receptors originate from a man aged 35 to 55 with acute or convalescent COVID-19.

The CDR3 bases are TGTGCCAGTCAAAGATGGGGACAGGGGGCCACTGAAGCTTTCTTT. This gives the protein CASQRWGQGATEAFF. This rearrangement joins TRBV19 to TRBJ1-1; 12 bases align to TRBD1. Germline CDR1 reads LNHDA; CDR2 reads SQIVND (reference sequence). The CDR3 is made up of 15 amino acids. V gave up 8 bases and J gave up 4 bases; unmatched junction bases: 8.

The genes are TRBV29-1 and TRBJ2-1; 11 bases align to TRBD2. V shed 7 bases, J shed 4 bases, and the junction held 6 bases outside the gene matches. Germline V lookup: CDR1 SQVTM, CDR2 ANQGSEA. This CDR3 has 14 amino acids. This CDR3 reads CSADSGRGYNEQFF. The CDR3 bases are TGCAGCGCTGATAGCGGGAGGGGTTACAATGAGCAGTTCTTC.

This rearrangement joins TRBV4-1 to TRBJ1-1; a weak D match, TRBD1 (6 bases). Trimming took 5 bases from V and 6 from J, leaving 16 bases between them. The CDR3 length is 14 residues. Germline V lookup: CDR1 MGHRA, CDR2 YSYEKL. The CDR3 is CASSWDIGSSEAFF. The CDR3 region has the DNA TGCGCCAGCAGCTGGGACATAGGAAGCTCTGAAGCTTTCTTT.

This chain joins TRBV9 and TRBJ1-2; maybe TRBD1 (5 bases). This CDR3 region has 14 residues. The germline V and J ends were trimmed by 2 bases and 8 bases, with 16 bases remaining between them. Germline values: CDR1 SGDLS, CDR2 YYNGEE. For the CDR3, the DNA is TGTGCCAGCAGCGTCGACAGCTGGCTCTCCGGCTACACCTTC. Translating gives CASSVDSWLSGYTF.

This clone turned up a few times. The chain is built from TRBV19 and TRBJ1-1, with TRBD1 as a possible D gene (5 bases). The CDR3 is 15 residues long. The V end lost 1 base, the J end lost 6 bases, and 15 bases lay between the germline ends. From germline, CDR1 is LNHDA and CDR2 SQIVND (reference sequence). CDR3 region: CASSIAGTGNAEAFF. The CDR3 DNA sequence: TGTGCCAGTAGTATAGCAGGCACAGGTAACGCTGAAGCTTTCTTT. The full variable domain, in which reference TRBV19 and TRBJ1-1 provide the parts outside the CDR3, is DGGITQSPKYLFRKEGQNVTLSCEQNLNHDAMYWYRQDPGQGLRLIYYSQIVNDFQKGDIAEGYSVSREKKESFPLTVTSAQKNPTAFYLCASSIAGTGNAEAFFGQGTRLTVV.

CDR3: CASSPAGREETQYF. The CDR3 bases are TGTGCCAGCAGCCCCGCCGGCAGGGAAGAGACCCAGTACTTC. The chain uses TRBV7-3 and TRBJ2-5; TRBD1 is a possible D gene (5 bases). This CDR3 is built from 14 residues. V was pared by 5 bases and J by 3 bases, with 13 bases between. The germline CDR1 and CDR2 sequences are SGHTA and FQGTGA.

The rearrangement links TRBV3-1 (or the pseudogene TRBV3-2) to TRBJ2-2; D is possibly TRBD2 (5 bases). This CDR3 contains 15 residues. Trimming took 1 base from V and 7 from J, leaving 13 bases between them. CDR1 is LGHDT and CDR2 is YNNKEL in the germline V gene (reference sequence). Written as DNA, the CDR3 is TGTGCCAGCAGCCAAGGAAGAGGGAGCGTCGGGGAGCTGTTTTTT. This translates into CASSQGRGSVGELFF.

CDR3 sequence reads: CATSGGNTDTQYF. The DNA of the CDR3 is TGTGCCACCTCAGGGGGTAACACAGATACGCAGTATTTT. This chain uses TRBV6-5 with TRBJ2-3; 7 bases match TRBD1. V lost 10 bases, J lost 2 bases, and 6 bases stayed unmatched. This CDR3 has 13 residues. Looked up from germline, CDR1 is MNHEY and CDR2 is SVGAGI.

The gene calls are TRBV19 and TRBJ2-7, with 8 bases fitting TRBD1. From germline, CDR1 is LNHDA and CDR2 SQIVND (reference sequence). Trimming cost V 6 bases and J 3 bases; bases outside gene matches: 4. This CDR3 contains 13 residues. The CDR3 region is CASSHRGSYEQYF. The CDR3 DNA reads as TGTGCCAGTAGCCACAGGGGGAGCTACGAGCAGTACTTC.

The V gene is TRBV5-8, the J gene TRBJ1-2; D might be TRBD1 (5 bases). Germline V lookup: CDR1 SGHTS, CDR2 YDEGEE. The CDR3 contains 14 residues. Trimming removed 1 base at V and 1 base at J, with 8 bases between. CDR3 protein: CASSLRQFNYGYTF. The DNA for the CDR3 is TGTGCCAGCAGCTTGCGACAGTTTAACTATGGCTACACCTTC.

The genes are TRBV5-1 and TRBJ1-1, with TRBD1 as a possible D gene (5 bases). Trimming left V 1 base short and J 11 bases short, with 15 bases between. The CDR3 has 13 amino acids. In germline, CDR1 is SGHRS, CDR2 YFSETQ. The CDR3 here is CASSLTRFPGAFF. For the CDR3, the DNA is TGCGCCAGCAGCTTGACCCGTTTCCCAGGGGCTTTCTTT. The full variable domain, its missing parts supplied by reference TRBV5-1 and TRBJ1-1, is KAGVTQTPRYLIKTRGQQVTLSCSPISGHRSVSWYQQTPGQGLQFLFEYFSETQRNKGNFPGRFSGRQFSNSRSEMNVSTLELGDSALYLCASSLTRFPGAFFGQGTRLTVV.

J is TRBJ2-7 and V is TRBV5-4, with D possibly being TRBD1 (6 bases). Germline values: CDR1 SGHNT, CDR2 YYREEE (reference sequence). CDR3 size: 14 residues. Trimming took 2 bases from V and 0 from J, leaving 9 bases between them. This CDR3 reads CASSLRDNSYEQYF. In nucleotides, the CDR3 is TGTGCCAGCAGCTTAAGGGACAACTCCTACGAGCAGTACTTC.

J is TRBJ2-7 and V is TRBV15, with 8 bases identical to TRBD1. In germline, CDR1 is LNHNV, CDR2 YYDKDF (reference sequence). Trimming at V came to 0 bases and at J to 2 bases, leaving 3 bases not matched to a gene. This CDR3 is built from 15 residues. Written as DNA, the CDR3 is TGTGCCACCAGCAGAGATGGACAGGGCGCCTACGAGCAGTACTTC. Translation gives CATSRDGQGAYEQYF. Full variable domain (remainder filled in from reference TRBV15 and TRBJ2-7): DAMVIQNPRYQVTQFGKPVTLSCSQTLNHNVMYWYQQKSSQAPKLLFHYYDKDFNNEADTPDNFQSRRPNTSFCFLDIRSPGLGDTAMYLCATSRDGQGAYEQYFGPGTRLTVT.

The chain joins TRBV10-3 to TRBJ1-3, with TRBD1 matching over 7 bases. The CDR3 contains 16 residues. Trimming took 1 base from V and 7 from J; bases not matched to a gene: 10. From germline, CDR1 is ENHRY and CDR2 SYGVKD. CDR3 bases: TGTGCCATCAGTGAGTATCCACAGGGGAACGCGAACACCATATATTTT. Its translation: CAISEYPQGNANTIYF.

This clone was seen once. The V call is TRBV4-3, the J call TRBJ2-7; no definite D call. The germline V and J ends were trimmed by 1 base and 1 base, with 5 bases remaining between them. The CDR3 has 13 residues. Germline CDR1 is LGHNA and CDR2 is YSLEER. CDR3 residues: CASSQGLSYEQYF. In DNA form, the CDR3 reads TGCGCCAGCAGCCAAGGACTGTCCTACGAGCAGTACTTC.

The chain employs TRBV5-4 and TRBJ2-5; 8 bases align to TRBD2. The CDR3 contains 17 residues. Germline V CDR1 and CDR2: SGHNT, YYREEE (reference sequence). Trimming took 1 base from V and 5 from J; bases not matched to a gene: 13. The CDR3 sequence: CASSLMSSGGGSETQYF. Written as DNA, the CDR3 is TGTGCCAGCAGCTTGATGTCCTCTGGCGGGGGGAGTGAGACCCAGTACTTC. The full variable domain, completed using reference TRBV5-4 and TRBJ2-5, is ETGVTQSPTHLIKTRGQQVTLRCSSQSGHNTVSWYQQALGQGPQFIFQYYREEENGRGNFPPRFSGLQFPNYSSELNVNALELDDSALYLCASSLMSSGGGSETQYFGPGTRLLVL.